This record covers a single T cell receptor beta chain. In the original processing: Reference gene primer amplification yielded estimated nucleated cell counts. Measured with immunoSEQ multiplex PCR; TCRdb has only the in-frame clones, and not every one. V, J and clone size are those of that table, while D and trimming were read from the DNA. Among some 73,000 clones, about 86% were seen once, and the ten largest hold around 6%. This entry belongs to a study of blood T cell repertoires in COVID-19. The CDR3 is made up of 17 amino acids. Germline assignment: CDR1 LNHDA and CDR2 SQIVND (reference sequence). Germline trimming cut 5 bases from V and 5 bases from J; bases unmatched to any gene: 8.

Material for sequencing was peripheral blood. This sequence originates from a man of 80 years or more with COVID-19, enrolled during active disease. This chain joins TRBV19 and TRBJ2-3; 15 bases align to TRBD2. In nucleotides, the CDR3 is TGTGCCAGTAGTCCCGGGACTAGCGGGGGGCGTGAAGATACGCAGTATTTT. Its protein product is CASSPGTSGGREDTQYF.